A single sample gave rise to the 8 T cell receptor beta chains below, sequenced in a study of T cell repertoires in cytomegalovirus infection. Their recognized antigens are unknown. MiXCR was run by TCRdb on the reads, yielding one entry per CDR3 protein. The sample consists of about 280,000 distinct CDR3 sequences, 22% of them appearing once. Sequences were derived from cultured PBMCs, sampled from culture after CMV antigen stimulation. The origin of the receptors is a human donor in good health (CMV status not recorded). Some clones in this sample may be carry-over from other donors' samples.

This clonotype has ten or more counts. V usage is TRBV7-3 and J usage is TRBJ2-1; 8 positions match TRBD2. Germline V lookup: CDR1 SGHTA, CDR2 FQGTGA. This CDR3 comprises 15 residues. V shed 3 bases, J shed 6 bases, and the junction held 7 bases outside the gene matches. CDR3 region: CASSFGAGAVNEQFF. Here the CDR3 DNA reads TGTGCCAGCAGCTTCGGAGCGGGAGCAGTCAATGAGCAGTTCTTC.

This clonotype was recorded many times. CDR3 amino acids: CASSASQQGAFF. The CDR3, as DNA: TGTGCCAGCAGCGCATCTCAGCAAGGGGCTTTCTTT. The J gene is TRBJ1-1, the V gene TRBV7-8, with no clear D. The CDR3 sequence is 12 residues long. Germline loops: CDR1 SGHVS, CDR2 FQNEAQ. The V and J ends lost 5 bases and 11 bases respectively, with 15 bases between them.

In its sample, this clonotype was seen a few times. The V call is TRBV6-6, the J call TRBJ1-5; 9 nucleotides agree with TRBD1. Germline assignment: CDR1 MNHNY and CDR2 SVGAGI (reference sequence). V trimming: 11 bases; J trimming: 5 bases; junction bases outside the gene matches: 7. The CDR3 totals 13 residues. CDR3 amino acids: CAVGTGGYQPQHF. CDR3 nucleotide sequence: TGTGCCGTAGGTACAGGGGGCTATCAGCCCCAGCATTTT.

V gene TRBV4-1 combines with J gene TRBJ2-1, with 13 bases that match TRBD2. V lost 4 bases and J lost 8; bases outside the gene matches: 8. The germline V gene encodes CDR1 MGHRA and CDR2 YSYEKL. The CDR3 is made up of 16 amino acids. The CDR3 coding sequence is TGCGCCAGCAGCCTGGGGACTAGCGGGGCCTCGGATGAGCAGTTCTTC. Encoded protein: CASSLGTSGASDEQFF.

CDR3 sequence: CAWTQQGTRNTEAFF. For the CDR3, the DNA is TGTGCCTGGACTCAACAGGGGACGAGGAACACTGAAGCTTTCTTT. The chain recombines TRBV30 with TRBJ1-1; 7 bases agree with TRBD1. The V gene's germline CDR1 is GTSNPN and CDR2 SVGIG (reference sequence). J was trimmed by 1 base and V by 4 bases; bases with no gene match: 9. There are 15 residues in the CDR3.

This clonotype was picked up many times. This rearrangement joins TRBV4-1 to TRBJ1-3; tentatively, D is TRBD1 (5 bases). From germline, CDR1 is MGHRA and CDR2 YSYEKL. Trimming took off 5 bases at V and 6 bases at J, with 17 bases between the two ends. The CDR3 has 15 amino acids. CDR3 protein: CASSKGPGTLNTIYF. The CDR3 DNA is TGCGCCAGCAGCAAGGGACCTGGGACCCTAAACACCATATATTTT.

This clonotype occurred a few times. The rearrangement links TRBV6-2 or TRBV6-3 to TRBJ2-4; D is unresolved. V gave up 5 bases and J gave up 0 bases, with 14 bases separating them. Germline CDR1 and CDR2: MNHEY and SVGEGT. The CDR3 is 16 residues long. The CDR3 sequence is CASSRPFFGAKNIQYF. CDR3 coding DNA: TGTGCCAGCAGTCGCCCTTTTTTCGGAGCCAAAAACATTCAGTACTTC.

In this sample, this clonotype turned up a few times. The chain combines TRBV6-2 or TRBV6-3 with TRBJ2-3; 11 nucleotides line up with TRBD2. The ends lost 6 bases at V and 3 bases at J; junction bases unmatched: 8. Per the germline V gene, CDR1 is MNHEY and CDR2 is SVGEGT. The CDR3 is made up of 16 amino acids. DNA for the CDR3: TGTGCCAGCAGAGCGCTAGCGGGAGGAATGACAGATACGCAGTATTTT. Amino acid sequence: CASRALAGGMTDTQYF.